This TCR beta chain was profiled in a study of response to subunit inactivated influenza vaccine. Using its own MiXCR run on the RT-PCR reads, TCRdb lists one record per CDR3 protein. The sample holds some 600,000 distinct CDR3 sequences, around 13% seen once. Germline V gene sequence: CDR1 SQVTM, CDR2 ANQGSEA. After removal of 3 bases from V and 4 bases from J, the junction contained 6 bases not matched to a gene. This CDR3 region has 16 residues. A note on this clonotype: The antigen is unknown.

The study, taken as a whole, reports: Authors suggested that a seasonal influenza vaccination recruits few new T cells each time.

The sequence derives from a man aged 45-65 years who received an inactivated influenza vaccine. The sequencing here drew on PBMCs from blood, taken 14 to 15 days before vaccination. The rearrangement uses TRBV29-1 and TRBJ2-3; 14 nucleotides match TRBD2. CDR3 DNA sequence: TGCAGCGTTGACGGGGGACTAGCGGGAGTGCCAGATACGCAGTATTTT. This gives the protein CSVDGGLAGVPDTQYF.